A single sample gave rise to the 3 T cell receptor beta chains below, sequenced in a study of cytomegalovirus exposure and HLA in healthy donors. Method: immunoSEQ multiplex PCR; TCRdb's copy keeps in-frame clones and lacks some. The data show about 88,000 clones, more than 70% seen once. The material sequenced was PBMCs. These receptors all stem from a young woman in good health and CMV-seropositive.

This chain links TRBV13 with TRBJ2-1, with D tentatively TRBD2 (5 bases). Germline CDR1 is PRHDT and CDR2 is FYEKMQ (reference sequence). The V gene lost 1 base and the J gene lost 7 bases, with 14 bases spanning the gap. The CDR3 consists of 15 residues. The CDR3 DNA reads TGTGCCAGCAGCTTAGATCGGGGTATGGGGAATGAGCAGTTCTTC. This encodes CASSLDRGMGNEQFF.

The chain carries TRBV4-1 and TRBJ1-2, with D maybe TRBD1 (5 bases). Trimming pared 6 bases from V and 4 bases from J, leaving 18 bases between. The CDR3 runs to 15 residues. Germline V gene sequence: CDR1 MGHRA, CDR2 YSYEKL. CDR3 residues: CASRKGWGDSYGYTF. The CDR3 DNA reads TGCGCCAGCAGAAAAGGGTGGGGGGACTCCTATGGCTACACCTTC.

This sequence joins TRBV5-4 and TRBJ2-7, with D possibly TRBD1 on 6 matching bases. The CDR3 loop spans 15 amino acids. V dropped 4 bases and J dropped 0 bases, with 14 bases sitting between them. Germline assignment: CDR1 SGHNT and CDR2 YYREEE (reference sequence). CDR3 sequence: CASSPTGMSSYEQYF. The CDR3 coding sequence is TGTGCCAGCAGCCCCACAGGGATGAGCTCCTACGAGCAGTACTTC.